Below are 15 T cell receptor beta chains sequenced from a single sample in a study of regulatory T cells in long-lasting Graves disease (dated by TCRdb to the early 2020s). Preparation of the library involved multiplex PCR. The sequencing machine was an Illumina HiSeq 4000. To build TCR beta libraries, CDR3 regions were amplified by Arm-PCR using iRepertoire HTBI primers. In-frame beta chains were kept once TCRdb had trimmed the public reads at Q25 with fastp and called clones with MiXCR. CDR3 protein duplicates are merged, each entry listing the most common genes and DNA. The sample has approximately 540,000 distinct CDR3 sequences on record, around 12% of them singletons. The top ten clones comprise roughly 8.9% of the sample. The time point label here, explained by the study, means: newly diagnosed GD, antithyroid drugs for less than 3 months. For both TCR sequencing and RNA sequencing, RNA was extracted from PBMCs in TRIzol.

This same sample was also taken into another study, of T cells in Graves' hyperthyroidism and ophthalmopathy.

Here the sequenced sample was peripheral blood mononuclear cells (PBMCs), taken at new diagnosis, from a patient treated with antithyroid drugs. These receptors all come from a woman aged 25 to 45 with Graves disease. Donor details come from another sample of the same person, matched by shared clones.

This clonotype was observed at least ten times. CDR3 bases: TGTGCCAGCAGCCAAACTAGCAGCCAAGAGACCCAGTACTTC. Its translation is CASSQTSSQETQYF. This chain links TRBV9 with TRBJ2-5; D may be TRBD2 (6 bases). Trimming removed 4 bases at V and 1 base at J, with 11 bases between. The germline V gene encodes CDR1 SGDLS and CDR2 YYNGEE. The CDR3 loop spans 14 amino acids.

This clonotype has at least ten counts. This sequence joins TRBV3-1 and TRBJ2-2; TRBD2 aligns across 8 bases. The CDR3 is made up of 13 amino acids. V gave up 1 base and J gave up 11 bases; unmatched junction bases: 3. Germline-derived CDR1 and CDR2 are LGHDT and YNNKEL (reference sequence). The CDR3 here is CASSQAAGGELFF. The CDR3 DNA is TGTGCCAGCAGCCAAGCCGCGGGAGGTGAGCTGTTTTTT.

Many counts were recorded for this clonotype. The chain carries TRBV28 and TRBJ1-3, with D uncertain. CDR3 length equals 12 residues. Germline lookup yields CDR1 MDHEN and CDR2 SYDVKM. Trimming left V 8 bases short and J 0 bases short, with 5 bases between. The CDR3 here is CASYLSGNTIYF. The CDR3 DNA sequence: TGTGCCAGCTACCTCTCTGGAAACACCATATATTTT.

The chain has TRBV2 and TRBJ1-2; no clear D gene. The germline gives CDR1 SNHLY, CDR2 FYNNEI. This CDR3 comprises 14 residues. V was clipped by 4 bases and J by 3 bases, with 12 bases between them. The CDR3 DNA follows: TGTGCCAGCAGTGGTGCCATCTACTACTATGGCTACACCTTC. Its translation is CASSGAIYYYGYTF.

Many counts were recorded for this clonotype. The V call is TRBV11-3, the J call TRBJ2-1; no definite D call. The CDR3 has 15 amino acids. V shed 5 bases and J shed 0 bases, with 11 bases lying between them. CDR1 and CDR2 from the germline V gene are SGHNT and YENEEA. This CDR3 reads CASSPSADSYNEQFF. The CDR3 nucleotides read TGTGCCAGCAGCCCCTCGGCGGACTCCTACAATGAGCAGTTCTTC.

This clonotype was detected a few times. CDR3: CASSLHRLNYGYTF. The CDR3 DNA sequence: TGTGCCAGCAGTTTACATCGCCTTAACTATGGCTACACCTTC. The V call is TRBV27, the J call TRBJ1-2; the D is unclear. There are 14 residues in the CDR3. Trimming took 2 bases from V and 1 from J, leaving 8 bases between them. Germline V gene sequence: CDR1 MNHEY, CDR2 SMNVEV (reference sequence).

This clonotype has a handful of counts. This sequence joins TRBV28 and TRBJ2-1; 10 bases align to TRBD2. The CDR3 runs 20 residues. Trimming at V came to 5 bases and at J to 7 bases, leaving 23 bases not matched to a gene. The germline gives CDR1 MDHEN, CDR2 SYDVKM. The CDR3 loop is CASSQPSRGLAGDGSNEQFF. CDR3 DNA sequence: TGTGCCAGCAGTCAACCTTCCCGGGGGCTAGCGGGAGATGGGTCAAATGAGCAGTTCTTC.

This chain links TRBV7-3 with TRBJ2-7; perhaps TRBD2 as D (5 bases). Germline values: CDR1 SGHTA, CDR2 FQGTGA. CDR3 size: 13 residues. V lost 3 bases and J lost 0, with 6 bases in between. The chain's CDR3 is CASSFGNSYEQYF. For the CDR3, the DNA is TGTGCCAGCAGCTTCGGGAACTCCTACGAGCAGTACTTC. The full variable domain, with the rest looked up from reference TRBV7-3 and TRBJ2-7, is GAGVSQTPSNKVTEKGKYVELRCDPISGHTALYWYRQSLGQGPEFLIYFQGTGAADDSGLPNDRFFAVRPEGSVSTLKIQRTERGDSAVYLCASSFGNSYEQYFGPGTRLTVT.

Many counts were recorded for this clonotype. The genes are TRBV30 and TRBJ2-1; 7 bases map to TRBD1. Losses at the gene ends were 2 bases for V and 4 bases for J; bases not matched to a gene: 5. This CDR3 has 14 residues. CDR1 is GTSNPN, CDR2 SVGIG, per germline (reference sequence). The DNA for the CDR3 is TGTGCCTGGAGTCGACAGGGAAAATACAATGAGCAGTTCTTC. Its translation is CAWSRQGKYNEQFF. Complete variable domain (other parts from reference TRBV30 and TRBJ2-1): SQTIHQWPATLVQPVGSPLSLECTVEGTSNPNLYWYRQAAGRGLQLLFYSVGIGQISSEVPQNLSASRPQDRQFILSSKKLLLSDSGFYLCAWSRQGKYNEQFFGPGTRLTVL.

The sample holds many counts of this clonotype. This chain joins TRBV13 and TRBJ2-3, with TRBD2 matching 11 bases. This CDR3 region has 16 residues. Germline CDR1 PRHDT, CDR2 FYEKMQ (reference sequence). V gave up 6 bases and J gave up 4 bases; unmatched junction bases: 9. The chain's CDR3 is CASRRGLADGADTQYF. The CDR3 region has the DNA TGTGCCAGCAGGCGGGGACTAGCGGACGGGGCAGATACGCAGTATTTT.

This clonotype was seen many times. The V and J genes are TRBV30 and TRBJ2-2; 7 nucleotides match TRBD1. J lost 3 bases, V lost 3 bases, and 7 bases had no gene match. This CDR3 has 15 residues. Germline V lookup: CDR1 GTSNPN, CDR2 SVGIG (reference sequence). The CDR3 reads CAWRVTGKDTGELFF. The CDR3 DNA reads as TGTGCCTGGAGGGTGACAGGGAAGGACACCGGGGAGCTGTTTTTT. The whole variable domain, filled in from reference TRBV30 and TRBJ2-2, reads SQTIHQWPATLVQPVGSPLSLECTVEGTSNPNLYWYRQAAGRGLQLLFYSVGIGQISSEVPQNLSASRPQDRQFILSSKKLLLSDSGFYLCAWRVTGKDTGELFFGEGSRLTVL.

There are many counts of this clonotype. The rearrangement links TRBV2 to TRBJ1-5, with TRBD1 as a possible D gene (5 bases). V was shortened by 6 bases and J by 8 bases, with 11 bases between the two germline ends. The CDR3 extends over 12 amino acids. Germline V gives CDR1 SNHLY, CDR2 FYNNEI. The CDR3 here is CASRTGGEPQHF. CDR3 nucleotide sequence: TGTGCCAGCAGGACCGGGGGGGAGCCCCAGCATTTT. The full variable domain, in which reference TRBV2 and TRBJ1-5 provide the parts outside the CDR3, is EPEVTQTPSHQVTQMGQEVILRCVPISNHLYFYWYRQILGQKVEFLVSFYNNEISEKSEIFDDQFSVERPDGSNFTLKIRSTKLEDSAMYFCASRTGGEPQHFGDGTRLSIL.

This clonotype was seen at least ten times. The rearrangement joins TRBV20-1 to TRBJ2-3, with 14 positions matching TRBD2. The CDR3 loop spans 15 amino acids. The trim removed 7 bases at V and 1 base at J, leaving 4 bases unmatched. Germline V CDR1 and CDR2: DFQATT, SNEGSKA (reference sequence). In nucleotides, the CDR3 is TGCAGTGGACTAGCGGGAGGGCTCGGCACAGATACGCAGTATTTT. It codes for CSGLAGGLGTDTQYF.

There are many counts of this clonotype. The chain recombines TRBV20-1 with TRBJ2-2; D may correspond to TRBD1 or TRBD2 (5 bases each). V was pared by 2 bases and J by 1 base, with 14 bases between. Germline V gene sequence: CDR1 DFQATT, CDR2 SNEGSKA (reference sequence). The CDR3 length is 16 residues. Here the CDR3 DNA reads TGCAGTGCTAGAACCTCCGGGACCAGGAACACCGGGGAGCTGTTTTTT. Protein: CSARTSGTRNTGELFF.

This clonotype was seen more than once but under ten times. This rearrangement joins TRBV6-2 or TRBV6-3 to TRBJ2-7; D not certain. Germline V gene sequence: CDR1 MNHEY, CDR2 SVGEGT. Trimming took 5 bases from V and 4 from J, leaving 21 bases between them. CDR3 length: 16 residues. The CDR3 coding sequence is TGTGCCAGCAGTCCGGGCACCAGCCCCGAAACATACGAGCAGTACTTC. The encoded protein is CASSPGTSPETYEQYF.